These 17 T cell receptor beta chains originate from one sample sequenced in a study of blood T cells in healthy people across ages. Together with a sample-barcoded 5' primer, a J-beta primer mix was included in a second PCR lasting roughly 6 to 12 cycles. One entry per CDR3 protein results from TCRdb running MiXCR on the 5' RACE reads. In the table there are roughly 700,000 distinct CDR3 sequences, about 34% of which are singletons. The sequenced sample consisted of blood. The receptors here all came from a woman over 75 in good health.

The rearrangement uses TRBV30 and TRBJ1-2; D unresolved. The CDR3 loop spans 14 amino acids. Germline CDR1 is GTSNPN and CDR2 is SVGIG (reference sequence). With 0 bases removed from V and 0 bases from J, the gap between germline ends came to 8 bases. The CDR3 is CAWSVRLANYGYTF. DNA of the CDR3: TGTGCCTGGAGTGTACGACTAGCTAACTATGGCTACACCTTC. Using reference TRBV30 and TRBJ1-2 for the parts outside the CDR3, the full variable domain is SQTIHQWPATLVQPVGSPLSLECTVEGTSNPNLYWYRQAAGRGLQLLFYSVGIGQISSEVPQNLSASRPQDRQFILSSKKLLLSDSGFYLCAWSVRLANYGYTFGSGTRLTVV.

The chain is built from TRBV6-6 and TRBJ1-6, with D possibly matching TRBD1 (5 bases). V lost 0 bases to trimming and J lost 8 bases, with 14 bases between them. The germline V gene encodes CDR1 MNHNY and CDR2 SVGAGI (reference sequence). The CDR3 totals 16 residues. The CDR3, as DNA: TGTGCCAGCAGTTACTCGACCAGGGCCCGGGATTCACCCCTCCACTTT. Amino acid sequence: CASSYSTRARDSPLHF.

The chain is built from TRBV7-6 and TRBJ1-5; D is undetermined. The V end was cut by 5 bases, the J end by 6 bases, with 8 bases between. This CDR3 is 12 amino acids long. Germline values: CDR1 SGHVS, CDR2 FNYEAQ. CDR3 loop: CASSGVGQPQHF. DNA for the CDR3: TGTGCCAGCAGCGGAGTAGGTCAGCCCCAGCATTTT.

The chain uses TRBV5-1 and TRBJ2-3, with D tentatively TRBD2 (7 bases). The CDR3 loop spans 16 amino acids. With 3 bases removed from V and 4 bases from J, the gap between germline ends came to 18 bases. Germline V gene lookup returns CDR1 SGHRS and CDR2 YFSETQ. The CDR3 DNA reads TGCGCCAGCAGCTCCCGGGGGCGGGGGACCGCAGATACGCAGTATTTT. Its translation: CASSSRGRGTADTQYF.

The chain couples TRBV27 to TRBJ2-1; D unresolved. This CDR3 spans 16 amino acids. From germline, CDR1 is MNHEY and CDR2 SMNVEV (reference sequence). Trimming shortened V by 2 bases and J by 3 bases, and 14 bases separated the two germline ends. CDR3 nucleotides: TGTGCCAGCAGTTTAGTACCGGAGCTAGTCTACAATGAGCAGTTCTTC. Encoded protein: CASSLVPELVYNEQFF.

This clonotype was counted only a few times. V and J are TRBV7-9 and TRBJ2-7, with D maybe TRBD1 (8 bases). The last part of the DNA fits TRBJ2-5 better; the J call may be wrong. The germline gives CDR1 SEHNR, CDR2 FQNEAQ (reference sequence). The CDR3 has 14 amino acids. The CDR3 region is CASSSDREGETQYF. The CDR3 DNA reads as TGTGCCAGCAGCTCGGACAGGGAGGGAGAGACCCAGTACTTC.

This clonotype was picked up a small number of times. The junction differs from germline at one of its ends, possibly a read error. This chain links TRBV7-7 with TRBJ2-7; possible D gene TRBD2, 5 bases. CDR3 length equals 16 residues. CDR1 and CDR2 from the germline V gene are SSHAT and FNYEAQ (reference sequence). The CDR3 region has the DNA TGTGCTAGCAGCTTACTGATAGCGAAAGACACCTACGAGCAGTACTTC. Its translation is CASSLLIAKDTYEQYF. Looking up the rest from reference TRBV7-7 and TRBJ2-7 gives the full variable domain: GAGVSQSPRYKVTKRGQDVTLRCDPISSHATLYWYQQALGQGPEFLTYFNYEAQPDKSGLPSDRFSAERPEGSISTLTIQRTEQRDSAMYRCASSLLIAKDTYEQYFGPGTRLTVT.

This clonotype has at least ten counts. This chain joins TRBV20-1 and TRBJ2-5; TRBD2 matches at 13 bases. The germline gives CDR1 DFQATT, CDR2 SNEGSKA (reference sequence). This CDR3 is built from 13 residues. The V segment lost 3 bases and the J segment 8 bases; nucleotides outside the gene matches: 3. The CDR3 bases are TGCAGTGCTAGTGGACTAGCGGGGGAAACCCAGTACTTC. Its translation is CSASGLAGETQYF.

The gene calls are TRBV5-1 and TRBJ2-4, with D maybe TRBD2 (5 bases). CDR1 SGHRS and CDR2 YFSETQ come from the germline V gene. This CDR3 is built from 14 residues. Trimming removed 4 bases from V and 13 bases from J, with 21 bases in between. Written as DNA, the CDR3 is TGCGCCAGCAGCCCCGGGGTTGCCTCGGAAGAGCAGTACTTC. It specifies CASSPGVASEEQYF.

This clonotype occurred a few times. An end of the junction does not agree with germline; a read error may underlie this. The V gene is TRBV5-1, the J gene TRBJ2-4, with D possibly matching TRBD1 (5 bases). CDR3 length equals 18 residues. Germline values: CDR1 SGHRS, CDR2 YFSETQ. DNA for the CDR3: TGCGCCGGCAGCTTGACCTTTGGGAAGGGGCCTTCCAAGGGCATTCGGTACTTC. Translation gives CAGSLTFGKGPSKGIRYF.

The chain recombines TRBV9 with TRBJ2-5; D possibly corresponds to TRBD2 (6 bases). The CDR3 runs to 15 residues. The germline CDR1 and CDR2 sequences are SGDLS and YYNGEE. Trimming removed 3 bases at V and 1 base at J, with 13 bases between. DNA of the CDR3: TGTGCCAGCAGCGGCGGGGTCCCCCCCCAAGAGACCCAGTACTTC. The encoded protein is CASSGGVPPQETQYF.

This clonotype has a count of ten or more. J is TRBJ1-2 and V is TRBV28; 9 nucleotides line up with TRBD1. With V trimmed by 6 bases and J by 2 bases, 7 bases remained unmatched. The CDR3 is 15 residues long. Germline V CDR1 and CDR2: MDHEN, SYDVKM. The CDR3, as DNA: TGTGCCAGCAGCCATCGGGACAGGGTCAACTATGGCTACACCTTC. It specifies CASSHRDRVNYGYTF.

V and J are TRBV29-1 and TRBJ2-5, with a tentative D call TRBD2 (5 bases). The DNA end is a closer match to TRBJ2-4, so the J assignment may be wrong. Germline CDR1 is SQVTM and CDR2 is ANQGSEA. CDR3 length equals 13 residues. The DNA for the CDR3 is TGCAGCGTGGCCGCTGGACTGAAAAACATTCAGTACTTC. Translating gives CSVAAGLKNIQYF.

This clonotype has more than one count but fewer than ten. The rearrangement joins TRBV25-1 to TRBJ2-5; D is unresolved. This CDR3 contains 13 residues. The V end lost 1 base, the J end lost 3 bases, and 6 bases lay between the germline ends. CDR1 and CDR2 (germline): MGHDK, SYGVNS. CDR3 bases: TGTGCCAGCAGTGAATCTGGGGAAGAGACCCAGTACTTC. Translated, it gives CASSESGEETQYF.

The rearrangement links TRBV20-1 to TRBJ2-2, with 8 bases that match TRBD1. The CDR3 length is 14 residues. Germline loops: CDR1 DFQATT, CDR2 SNEGSKA (reference sequence). Trimming removed 4 bases from V and 7 bases from J; junction bases left unmatched: 8. The CDR3 nucleotides are TGCAGTGCTATACGGCAGGGGGCGTTCGGGGAGCTGTTTTTT. It codes for CSAIRQGAFGELFF.

This rearrangement joins TRBV5-6 to TRBJ1-5, with D perhaps matching TRBD1 (5 bases). This CDR3 spans 12 amino acids. Trimming took 5 bases from V and 7 from J, leaving 10 bases between them. Germline values: CDR1 SGHDT, CDR2 YYEEEE. CDR3 DNA sequence: TGTGCCAGCAGTTCAGGGCCCCAGCCCCAGCATTTT. Translated: CASSSGPQPQHF.

This chain uses TRBV5-1 with TRBJ1-1; TRBD1 is a possible D gene (5 bases). V lost 7 bases, J lost 1 base, and 14 bases lay in between. CDR3 length: 14 amino acids. Germline lookup yields CDR1 SGHRS and CDR2 YFSETQ. The DNA for the CDR3 is TGCGCCAGCGCCACGCGACAGACGAACACTGAAGCTTTCTTT. The encoded protein is CASATRQTNTEAFF.